This is a list of T cell receptor beta chains from one sample in a study of OX40 agonist ivuxolimab in advanced cancers. Sequencing used immunoSEQ multiplex PCR; TCRdb keeps in-frame clones, though not all of them. Among approximately 76,000 clones, around nine tenths were seen once, and the ten largest hold under 0.85%. This specimen was CD4+ or CD8+ T cells sorted from blood, taken in a trial of the OX40 agonist ivuxolimab. The receptors derive from an adult with an advanced solid tumor such as melanoma, head and neck, liver or kidney cancer. CDR3s leave out the opening cysteine and the closing phenylalanine or tryptophan. Each record gives: D gene, V gene, CDR3 protein. D genes are given only for firm matches.

>NA|TRBV4-3
ASGFRGQTQY
>TRBD1|TRBV5-6
ASSPRQGSNTEAF
>NA|TRBV7-2
ASRPRAPNTGELF
>NA|TRBV10-3
AISTAKGEAF
>NA|TRBV6-1
ASSENRETEAF
>NA|TRBV6-1
ASSESHPSRAPQH
>TRBD1|TRBV4-1
ASSQDHRGGTDTQY
>TRBD2|TRBV27
ASSLSSGGAGGTDTQY
>NA|TRBV5-1
ASRDGGGYT
>TRBD1|TRBV19
ASTHGGQGSTDTQY
>NA|TRBV27
ASSPPGLLREDEQF
>NA|TRBV7-2
ASSLEVGPQY
>NA|TRBV7-8
ASLSAQTGLGAF
>NA|TRBV7-9
ASSLDSIGAEAF
>NA|TRBV18
ASSPLAQGPVSSYEQY
>NA|TRBV7-8
ASSLALSSNQPQH
>NA|TRBV19
ASSIDQGGTHNYGYT
>NA|TRBV18
ASSPLGYEQY
>NA|TRBV19
ASSIVVNEKLF
>NA|TRBV5-1
ASSRVGARNTIY
>TRBD1|TRBV19
ATGTGSNNEQF
>NA|TRBV29-1
SAPSGADTQY
>NA|TRBV15
ATSRDLKGGLNQPQH
>NA|TRBV28
ASSTTRGYT
>NA|TRBV6-5
ASTPDRNYGYT
>NA|TRBV6-1
ASSEVLGRPNQPQH
>NA|TRBV7-2
ASSPDRETQY
>NA|TRBV11-2
ASSSRTDTQY
>NA|TRBV30
AWIPGPVAKNIQY
>NA|TRBV30
AWSSQGMGTGELF
>NA|TRBV6-5
ASTSRETGELF
>TRBD1|TRBV27
ASRKYLDRGGGYGYT
>TRBD2|TRBV6-6
ASKTSVAQTQY
>NA|TRBV29-1
SVASERVGRNYGYT
>NA|TRBV27
ASSWKGGNTEAF
>TRBD2|TRBV4-3
ASSQDVSGGPMDTQY
>NA|TRBV4-1
ASSQVLSFEYEQF